Below, 3 T cell receptor beta chains from the same sample are listed, as sequenced in a study of T cells in Graves' hyperthyroidism and ophthalmopathy (dated by TCRdb to about 2019). Library method: multiplex PCR. The sample was run on an Illumina HiSeq 2000. Amplification of TCR beta CDR3 regions was carried out from RNA transcripts. For the first round of RT-PCR on the TCR CDR3, the HTBI primer set was used together with the Qiagen OneStep RT-PCR kit. TCRdb passed the public sequencing reads through fastp at Q25 and MiXCR, retaining productive beta sequences. Every entry covers one CDR3 protein and lists the most common genes and DNA from its rows. Present in this sample are about 290,000 distinct CDR3 sequences, roughly 14% of which were seen just once. About 8% of the sample comes from the top ten. Material: blood. The receptors shown here come from a woman in her 30s with Graves' hyperthyroidism that later progressed to Graves' ophthalmopathy.

The table lists this clonotype with many counts. V gene TRBV28 combines with J gene TRBJ2-1, with D tentatively TRBD1 or TRBD2 (5 bases each). Trimming left V 11 bases short and J 7 bases short, with 18 bases between. Germline-derived CDR1 and CDR2 are MDHEN and SYDVKM. The CDR3 has 13 residues. CDR3 sequence (DNA): TGTGCCTTCGGGGACCGAACCCCGAATGAGCAGTTCTTC. Amino acid sequence: CAFGDRTPNEQFF.

This clonotype showed up just a few times. J is TRBJ1-1 and V is TRBV5-6, with D uncertain. The V end was cut by 2 bases, the J end by 0 bases, with 5 bases between. The germline CDR1 and CDR2 sequences are SGHDT and YYEEEE. This CDR3 is 13 amino acids long. CDR3 in DNA: TGTGCCAGCAGCTTCCGGATGAACACTGAAGCTTTCTTT. Amino acids: CASSFRMNTEAFF.

This clonotype was recorded at least ten times. V and J are TRBV6-5 and TRBJ2-1, with D perhaps matching TRBD2 (5 bases). Trimming stripped 0 bases from V and 2 bases from J, with 11 bases between. CDR3 length equals 16 residues. CDR1 and CDR2 from the germline V gene are MNHEY and SVGAGI. For the CDR3, the DNA is TGTGCCAGCAGTTACTCGGTATCGGGGACCTACAATGAGCAGTTCTTC. Translated: CASSYSVSGTYNEQFF.